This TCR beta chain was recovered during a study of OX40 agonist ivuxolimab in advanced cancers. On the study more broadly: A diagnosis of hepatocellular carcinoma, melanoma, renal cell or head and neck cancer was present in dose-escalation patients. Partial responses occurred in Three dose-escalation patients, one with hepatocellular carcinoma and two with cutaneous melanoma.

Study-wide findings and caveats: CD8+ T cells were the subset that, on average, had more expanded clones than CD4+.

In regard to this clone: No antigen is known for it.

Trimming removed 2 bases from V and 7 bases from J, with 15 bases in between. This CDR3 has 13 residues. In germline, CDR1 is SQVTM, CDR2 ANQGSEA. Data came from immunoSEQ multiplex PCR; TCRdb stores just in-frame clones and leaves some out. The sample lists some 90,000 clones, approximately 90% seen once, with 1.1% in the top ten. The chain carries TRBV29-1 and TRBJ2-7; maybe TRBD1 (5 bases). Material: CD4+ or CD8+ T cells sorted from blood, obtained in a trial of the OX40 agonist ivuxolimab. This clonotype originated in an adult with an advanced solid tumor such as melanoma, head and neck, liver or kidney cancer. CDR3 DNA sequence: TGCAGCGTTGAAAGGGGTGAAGGGTGGGAGCAGTACTTC. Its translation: CSVERGEGWEQYF.